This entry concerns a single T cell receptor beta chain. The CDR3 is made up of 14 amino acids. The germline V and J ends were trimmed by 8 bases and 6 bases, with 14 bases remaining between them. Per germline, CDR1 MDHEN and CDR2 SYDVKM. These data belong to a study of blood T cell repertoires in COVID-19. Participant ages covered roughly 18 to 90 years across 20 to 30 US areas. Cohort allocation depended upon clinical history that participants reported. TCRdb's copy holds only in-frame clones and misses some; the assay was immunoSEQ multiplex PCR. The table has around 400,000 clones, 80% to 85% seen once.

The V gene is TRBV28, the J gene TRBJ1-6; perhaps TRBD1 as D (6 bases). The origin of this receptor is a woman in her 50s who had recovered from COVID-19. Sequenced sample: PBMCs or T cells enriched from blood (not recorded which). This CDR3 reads CASEIGQINSPLHF. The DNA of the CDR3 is TGTGCCAGCGAAATTGGACAGATTAATTCACCCCTCCACTTT.